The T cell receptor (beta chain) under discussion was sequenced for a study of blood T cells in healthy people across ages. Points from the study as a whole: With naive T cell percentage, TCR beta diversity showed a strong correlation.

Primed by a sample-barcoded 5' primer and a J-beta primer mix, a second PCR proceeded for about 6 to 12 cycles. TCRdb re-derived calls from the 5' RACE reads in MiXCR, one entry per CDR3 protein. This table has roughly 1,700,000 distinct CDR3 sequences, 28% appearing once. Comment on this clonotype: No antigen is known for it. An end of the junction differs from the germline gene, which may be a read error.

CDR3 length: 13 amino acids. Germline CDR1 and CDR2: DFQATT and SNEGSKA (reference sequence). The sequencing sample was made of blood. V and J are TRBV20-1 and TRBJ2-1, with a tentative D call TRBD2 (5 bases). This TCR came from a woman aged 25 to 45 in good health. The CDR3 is CSTSPRTPPEQFF. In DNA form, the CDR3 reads TGCAGTACTAGTCCCCGGACTCCCCCAGAGCAGTTCTTC.